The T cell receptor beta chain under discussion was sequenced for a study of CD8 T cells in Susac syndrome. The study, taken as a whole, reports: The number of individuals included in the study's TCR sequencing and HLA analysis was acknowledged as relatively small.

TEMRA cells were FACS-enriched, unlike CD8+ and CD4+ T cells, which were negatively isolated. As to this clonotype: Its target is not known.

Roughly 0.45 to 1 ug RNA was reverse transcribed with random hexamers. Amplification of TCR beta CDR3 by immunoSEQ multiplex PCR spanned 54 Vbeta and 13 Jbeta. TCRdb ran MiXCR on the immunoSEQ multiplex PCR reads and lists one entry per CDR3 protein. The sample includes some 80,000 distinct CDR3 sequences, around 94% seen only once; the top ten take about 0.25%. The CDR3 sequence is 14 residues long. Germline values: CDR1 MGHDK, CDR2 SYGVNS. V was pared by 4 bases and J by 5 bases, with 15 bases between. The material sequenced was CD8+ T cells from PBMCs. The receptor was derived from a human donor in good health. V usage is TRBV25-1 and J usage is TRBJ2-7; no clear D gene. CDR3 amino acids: CASSGTSQLDEQYF. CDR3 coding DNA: TGTGCCAGCAGTGGCACTTCCCAGTTGGACGAGCAGTACTTC.